This is a list of T cell receptor beta chains from one sample in a study of shared clonotypes between healthy human individuals. Profiling relied on immunoSEQ multiplex PCR, and the TCRdb table lists in-frame clones only, not all of them. Among a few million clones listed, roughly 92% were seen once. Sequencing input: naive CD4+ T cells sorted from blood. These receptor sequences come from a man younger than 35 in good health. Each CDR3 is given with its conserved first and last residue. A D gene is named only where the DNA matches it firmly. Expanded clones get a size class; other rows say once, few or many, or leave the size out.

.,TRBV23-1,TRBJ1-5,.,TGCGCCAGCCGAACATCGAGGGGCAATCAGCCCCAGCATTTT,CASRTSRGNQPQHF
.,TRBV19,TRBJ1-5,TRBD1,TGTGCCAGTAGTACCGACAGGGTGCGTAACAATCAGCCCCAGCATTTT,CASSTDRVRNNQPQHF
.,TRBV4-1,TRBJ2-7,.,TGCGCCAGCAGCAGCCTTGACGTGCCCTACGAGCAGTACTTC,CASSSLDVPYEQYF
.,TRBV9,TRBJ2-7,.,TGTGCCAGCAGCGTATTGGGCAGCTCCTACGAGCAGTACTTC,CASSVLGSSYEQYF
.,TRBV19,TRBJ2-6,.,TGTGCCAGTAGTATCCGGGCACCGTCTGGGGCCAACGTCCTGACTTTC,CASSIRAPSGANVLTF
.,TRBV7-2,TRBJ2-7,.,TGTGCCAGCAGCTTATCTGGGGGGCCCTACGAGCAGTACTTC,CASSLSGGPYEQYF
.,TRBV9,TRBJ1-5,.,TGTGCCAGCAGCGTAGGTCAGGGTAATCAGCCCCAGCATTTT,CASSVGQGNQPQHF
.,TRBV7-9,TRBJ2-5,.,TGTGCCAGCAGCGGATTGGGGACCCAGTACTTC,CASSGLGTQYF
.,TRBV18,TRBJ2-6,.,TGTGCCAGCTCGGCACAGAGGGCTGCTGGGGCCAACGTCCTGACTTTC,CASSAQRAAGANVLTF
.,TRBV2,TRBJ2-5,TRBD2,TGTGCCACGACTCTAGCGGGAGTTAGAGAGACCCAGTACTTC,CATTLAGVRETQYF
.,TRBV5-1,TRBJ2-5,.,TGCGCCAGCAGCTCAAGGCCAGGAGTTCAAGAGACCCAGTACTTC,CASSSRPGVQETQYF
.,TRBV6-6,TRBJ1-2,.,TGTGCCAGCTCTTTAGAGGGTGGCTACACCTTC,CASSLEGGYTF
.,TRBV14,TRBJ2-7,.,TGTGCCAGCAGCGACAGGGAGGCCTACGAGCAGTACTTC,CASSDREAYEQYF
.,TRBV11-2,TRBJ1-3,.,TGTGCCAGCAGCTTAATGATAATGGACTCTGGAAACACCATATATTTT,CASSLMIMDSGNTIYF
.,TRBV4-3,TRBJ2-7,TRBD1,TGCGCCAGCAGCCAAGCGGGCGGACAGGGGGGCCCCTACGAGCAGTACTTC,CASSQAGGQGGPYEQYF
.,TRBV5-4,TRBJ2-1,.,TGTGCCAGCAGCAAGAACAATGAGCAGTTCTTC,CASSKNNEQFF
.,TRBV6-6,TRBJ2-1,.,TGTGCCAGCAGTTTCTCCGGGAACAATGAGCAGTTCTTC,CASSFSGNNEQFF
.,TRBV2,TRBJ1-2,TRBD1,TGTGCCAGCAGTGAAGCAGGGGGCGCTTGGGGCTACACCTTC,CASSEAGGAWGYTF
.,TRBV5-1,TRBJ1-4,.,TGCGCCAGCAGCTTGGGAGGCACAACTAATGAAAAACTGTTTTTT,CASSLGGTTNEKLFF
few,TRBV9,TRBJ2-2,.,TGTGCCAGCAGCGTAGATTTGGGCGCCGGGGAGCTGTTTTTT,CASSVDLGAGELFF
.,TRBV19,TRBJ2-7,.,TGTGCCAGTAGTAGGGGCGATACTAGCCCCTACGAGCAGTACTTC,CASSRGDTSPYEQYF
.,TRBV5-4,TRBJ2-1,.,TGTGCCAGCAGCCCGGGTGGGCCTAACAATGAGCAGTTCTTC,CASSPGGPNNEQFF
.,TRBV6-5,TRBJ1-5,TRBD1,TGTGCCAGCAGCCCCGACAGGGATCAGCCCCAGCATTTT,CASSPDRDQPQHF
few,TRBV27,TRBJ1-6,.,TGTGCCAGCAGGGAGAATAGCAAAGCTAATTCACCCCTCCACTTT,CASRENSKANSPLHF
.,TRBV5-1,TRBJ1-6,.,TGCGCCAGCAGCAAGGGCGCTAACGGGAATTCACCCCTCCACTTT,CASSKGANGNSPLHF
.,TRBV4-1,TRBJ2-1,TRBD2,TGCGCCAGCAGCCAAGACGGGACGGGGGGTGGCAATGAGCAGTTCTTC,CASSQDGTGGGNEQFF
.,TRBV4-3,TRBJ2-1,TRBD2,TGCGCCAGCAGCCAAGATTTGGGCGGGAGTAAGGAGGAGTTCTTC,CASSQDLGGSKEEFF
.,TRBV15,TRBJ1-5,.,TGTGCCACCAGCAGGACAGTCTCTAGCAATCAGCCCCAGCATTTT,CATSRTVSSNQPQHF
few,TRBV18,TRBJ2-7,.,TGTGCCAGCTCACCCCCGGCTCAGGGCTACGAGCAGTACTTC,CASSPPAQGYEQYF
.,TRBV9,TRBJ2-7,TRBD2,TGTGCCAGCAGCGAGCGGACTAGCGGGGGCGAGCAGTACTTC,CASSERTSGGEQYF
.,TRBV19,TRBJ2-1,TRBD2,TGTGCCAGTAGTCCGAAGATTACGGGCGTTTTTATTGATTGGGGGGGCAATGAGCAGTTCTTC,CASSPKITGVFIDWGGNEQFF
.,TRBV10-3,TRBJ2-4,TRBD1,TGTGCCATCAGTACGGACAGGGCTTTCCCTCCGTACTTC,CAISTDRAFPPYF
.,TRBV10-3,TRBJ2-1,.,TGTGCCATCAGTGATGGTGTACAGGGAGATGAGCAGTTCTTC,CAISDGVQGDEQFF
.,TRBV7-3,TRBJ2-5,.,TGTGCCAGCAGCTTGGGTCGCGGGGAGACCCAGTACTTC,CASSLGRGETQYF
.,TRBV10-3,TRBJ1-1,.,TGTGCCATCAGTGAGTCGTCAGGGGAAGTGAACACTGAAGCTTTCTTT,CAISESSGEVNTEAFF
.,TRBV6-4,TRBJ1-1,.,TGTGCCAGCAGTCGGCCCCTTGGGTCATACACTGAAGCTTTCTTT,CASSRPLGSYTEAFF
.,TRBV28,TRBJ2-7,.,TGTGCCAGCAGTTTGGGTGGGGCAGGGAAAGTGGACGAGCAGTACTTC,CASSLGGAGKVDEQYF
.,TRBV6-1,TRBJ1-1,.,TGTGCCAGCAGTACGCAGGTCACTGAAGCTTTCTTT,CASSTQVTEAFF
.,TRBV10-3,TRBJ2-3,TRBD1,TGTGCGGCCGGGACAGGGGACACAGATACGCAGTATTTT,CAAGTGDTDTQYF
.,TRBV7-3,TRBJ1-1,.,TGTGCCAGCAGCTACCCCACCGGCACTGAAGCTTTCTTT,CASSYPTGTEAFF
.,TRBV5-6,TRBJ1-1,TRBD1,TGTGCCAGCAGCTTGACGAGACAGGGCTTGTACGCTTTCTTT,CASSLTRQGLYAFF
.,TRBV7-9,TRBJ1-3,.,TGTGCCAGCAGCGTTTTGACTGACTCTGGAAACACCATATATTTT,CASSVLTDSGNTIYF
.,TRBV6-5,TRBJ1-1,.,TGTGCCAGCAGTTACTCTCGGGGGGTGAACACTGAAGCTTTCTTT,CASSYSRGVNTEAFF
.,TRBV18,TRBJ1-5,.,TGTGCCAGCTCACCATCGGGGGCCTGGCAGCCCCAGCATTTT,CASSPSGAWQPQHF
.,TRBV7-3,TRBJ1-2,.,TGTGCCAGCAGCCTCTCGGGATCGGACTATGGCTACACCTTC,CASSLSGSDYGYTF
.,TRBV10-3,TRBJ2-1,.,TGTGCCATCAGGTCCGGGACGGACAAGTACAATGAGCAGTTCTTC,CAIRSGTDKYNEQFF
once,TRBV19,TRBJ2-7,TRBD2,TGTGCCAGTAGTCGCTCTACTCAAGCGGGAGACTTCTACGAGCAGTACTTC,CASSRSTQAGDFYEQYF
.,TRBV7-9,TRBJ2-7,.,TGTGCCAGCAGCCCATTCAGAGACCTGGACGAGCAGTACTTC,CASSPFRDLDEQYF
.,TRBV20-1,TRBJ1-2,.,TGCAGTGCCCTCGGACTAGGAGGCTACACCTTC,CSALGLGGYTF
.,TRBV6-1,TRBJ1-5,.,TGTGCCAGCAGTCAAGGGGACTTAAATTATCAGCCCCAGCATTTT,CASSQGDLNYQPQHF
.,TRBV2,TRBJ1-3,TRBD1,TGTGCCAGTCGGACAGGGGGAGGAAACACCATATATTTT,CASRTGGGNTIYF
.,TRBV5-4,TRBJ2-1,.,TGTGCCAGCAGCCCCGGAGGGCTAAACAATGAGCAGTTCTTC,CASSPGGLNNEQFF
.,TRBV10-3,TRBJ1-1,.,TGTGCCATCAGTGTGGGAAAGGGATTTAACACTGAAGCTTTCTTT,CAISVGKGFNTEAFF
.,TRBV29-1,TRBJ2-1,.,TGCAGCGTTGGTGGGTCCAATGAGCAGTTCTTC,CSVGGSNEQFF